Detailed here is one T cell receptor (beta chain). What it recognizes is unknown. No DNA is shown, since the ends of the CDR3 on it are uncertain; the CDR3 is the one TCRdb lists. TCRdb keeps only in-frame clones here, not all; method: immunoSEQ multiplex PCR. The repertoire has some 38,000 clones, none seen only once; the ten largest take 2% to 2.5%. The sample belongs to a study of T cells after posttransplantation cyclophosphamide. Study-wide points: Donor-recipient repertoire similarity was low at 1-2 months, rising over year one. Blood and skin or GI T cell repertoires showed limited TRB overlap. After PTCy, TRB diversity resembled that of CNI/methotrexate controls.

This related bone marrow graft donor gave peripheral blood on the day of marrow donation. The V gene's germline CDR1 is SGHVS and CDR2 FQNEAQ. Termini included, the CDR3 measures 16 amino acids. This TCR derives from a man aged 45 to 65 in good health, CMV-negative, and a related stem cell transplant donor. This rearrangement joins TRBV7-8 to TRBJ2-5; the tabulated D call, TRBD2, remains unverified against the DNA. What was sequenced was PBMCs. This CDR3 reads CASSWPPVGPGETQYF.